These 19 T cell receptor beta chains were sequenced from one sample in a study of monozygotic twins with inflammatory bowel disease. TCRdb reprocessed the 5' RACE reads and stores each CDR3 protein as one record, lacking DNA. The sample is made up of some 160,000 distinct CDR3 sequences, and the top ten hold around 7% of it. Sample: blood. All receptors come from a human donor with ulcerative colitis or Crohn's disease, or a healthy co-twin of an affected twin (not recorded which).

The chain joins TRBV14 to TRBJ2-4; the TCRdb call, TRBD2, lacks DNA for checking. This CDR3 is 15 amino acids long. Germline V gene lookup returns CDR1 SGHDN and CDR2 FVKESK. CDR3 residues: CASSQAGRPKNIQYF.

The rearrangement uses TRBV20-1 and TRBJ1-3; absent DNA, TCRdb's TRBD1 call cannot be checked. This CDR3 comprises 16 residues. From germline, CDR1 is DFQATT and CDR2 SNEGSKA (reference sequence). The chain's CDR3 is CSARGDRRTSGNTIYF.

The CDR3 reads CSAKVQSYEQYF. This chain connects TRBV20-1 to TRBJ2-7. CDR3 size: 12 residues. The V gene's germline CDR1 is DFQATT and CDR2 SNEGSKA (reference sequence).

The V and J genes are TRBV5-5 and TRBJ2-1; without DNA, the TCRdb call of TRBD1 cannot be checked. The CDR3 is 15 amino acids. Germline CDR1 reads SGHKS; CDR2 reads YYEKEE (reference sequence). The CDR3 loop is CASSLVWSGGHGQFF.

The genes are TRBV15 and TRBJ1-2; TCRdb lists TRBD1, though no DNA is available to test this call. CDR3 length: 16 residues. Germline values: CDR1 LNHNV, CDR2 YYDKDF (reference sequence). This CDR3 reads CATSRDRDRDFHGYTF.

J is TRBJ2-7 and V is TRBV6-1; lacking DNA, the TRBD2 call made by TCRdb goes unchecked. Germline-derived CDR1 and CDR2 are MNHNS and SASEGT. There are 12 residues in the CDR3. CDR3 amino acids: CASRALGVEQYF.

This chain joins TRBV20-1 and TRBJ1-1; TCRdb reports TRBD1, a call that lacks DNA to check it against. Germline V gene sequence: CDR1 DFQATT, CDR2 SNEGSKA (reference sequence). This CDR3 has 12 residues. CDR3 region: CSARGGNTEAFF.

This chain links TRBV2 with TRBJ2-1; TCRdb designates TRBD2, a call that cannot be tested without DNA. This CDR3 comprises 17 residues. Germline-derived CDR1 and CDR2 are SNHLY and FYNNEI. The CDR3 region is CASSPLAGLALNNEQFF.

The V gene is TRBV5-4, the J gene TRBJ2-3; without DNA, the TCRdb call of TRBD1 cannot be checked. This CDR3 is built from 13 residues. The germline gives CDR1 SGHNT, CDR2 YYREEE (reference sequence). The CDR3 loop is CATFLRGADTQYF.

The CDR3 loop is CASSFLRLADSYNEQFF. The V gene is TRBV7-8, the J gene TRBJ2-1; with no DNA, the TCRdb D assignment of TRBD2 cannot be verified. The CDR3 totals 17 residues. Germline V CDR1 and CDR2: SGHVS, FQNEAQ.

The CDR3 is CASSAALAGTQYF. The rearrangement links TRBV19 to TRBJ2-3; TCRdb returns TRBD2, unconfirmable since there is no DNA. The germline V gene encodes CDR1 LNHDA and CDR2 SQIVND (reference sequence). CDR3 size: 13 residues.

This chain links TRBV6-1 with TRBJ2-1; TCRdb lists TRBD1, though no DNA is available to test this call. This CDR3 has 15 amino acids. The V gene's germline CDR1 is MNHNS and CDR2 SASEGT. CDR3 region: CASGDRGRRLNEQFF.

The chain carries TRBV19 and TRBJ2-1. CDR1 is LNHDA and CDR2 is SQIVND in the germline V gene (reference sequence). The CDR3 covers 14 residues. CDR3 protein: CASSHFSSYNEQFF.

CDR3 sequence: CASIPGGSYEQYF. This sequence joins TRBV7-9 and TRBJ2-7; TCRdb indicates TRBD1, and absent DNA this call remains unverified. The CDR3 runs to 13 residues. The germline gives CDR1 SEHNR, CDR2 FQNEAQ (reference sequence). The full variable domain, completed using reference TRBV7-9 and TRBJ2-7, is DTGVSQNPRHKITKRGQNVTFRCDPISEHNRLYWYRQTLGQGPEFLTYFQNEAQLEKSRLLSDRFSAERPKGSFSTLEIQRTEQGDSAMYLCASIPGGSYEQYFGPGTRLTVT.

This CDR3 is CASSLTPGLHNTGELFF. The chain is built from TRBV11-2 and TRBJ2-2; as DNA is missing, the TRBD2 call by TCRdb cannot be tested. Germline CDR1 SGHAT, CDR2 FQNNGV. The CDR3 has 17 residues.

This rearrangement joins TRBV28 to TRBJ2-7; TCRdb names TRBD1, which stays unverified in the absence of DNA. Germline CDR1 reads MDHEN; CDR2 reads SYDVKM. CDR3 length: 14 residues. CDR3 residues: CASSPPGQHYEQYF.

The rearrangement joins TRBV10-3 to TRBJ1-2. The CDR3 is made up of 16 amino acids. CDR1 is ENHRY and CDR2 is SYGVKD in the germline V gene. The CDR3 sequence is CAISERGGRANYGYTF.

The rearrangement joins TRBV4-3 to TRBJ2-1. Germline V gene lookup returns CDR1 LGHNA and CDR2 YSLEER. The CDR3 sequence is 11 residues long. CDR3 residues: CASSLMNEQFF.

This rearrangement joins TRBV10-2 to TRBJ2-1; with no DNA, the TCRdb D assignment of TRBD2 cannot be verified. The germline CDR1 and CDR2 sequences are WSHSY and SAAADI. The CDR3 loop spans 14 amino acids. The CDR3 sequence is CASGGTPSYNEQFF.